This note documents a single TCR beta chain sequence. Its matching antigen is unknown. One end of the junction is discordant with germline, which a read error may explain. The sample belongs to a study of CD8+CD57+ T cells in acquired aplastic anemia. Study at large: An average of 3.2 ug of DNA was obtained from sorted CD4+ and CD8+ cells. Healthy donor CD4+ samples were sequenced to a depth that averaged around 9.8 million reads.

For CDR3 and TCR beta VDJ profiling, genomic DNA was the template used. Using its own MiXCR run on the reads, TCRdb lists one record per CDR3 protein. Here the sample spans just over 400,000 distinct CDR3 sequences, approximately 70% being singletons. Per germline, CDR1 ENHRY and CDR2 SYGVKD. CDR3 length equals 15 residues. Study results and limitations: Shared by patients and controls, approximately 28 CD8+ CDR3s were abundant in patients. Patients did not significantly differ from controls in CD8+ Simpson's diversity.

The receptor comes from a human donor in good health, serving as a control. Sequencing was carried out using sorted CD4+, CD8+, or CD8+CD57+ T cells (not recorded which) from PBMCs. The chain links TRBV10-3 to TRBJ2-1, with TRBD1 matching over 10 bases. The DNA for the CDR3 is TGTGCCAGCAGTTGGGACAGGGGTCGCGCCGGGGAGCTGTTCTTC. Encoded protein: CASSWDRGRAGELFF.